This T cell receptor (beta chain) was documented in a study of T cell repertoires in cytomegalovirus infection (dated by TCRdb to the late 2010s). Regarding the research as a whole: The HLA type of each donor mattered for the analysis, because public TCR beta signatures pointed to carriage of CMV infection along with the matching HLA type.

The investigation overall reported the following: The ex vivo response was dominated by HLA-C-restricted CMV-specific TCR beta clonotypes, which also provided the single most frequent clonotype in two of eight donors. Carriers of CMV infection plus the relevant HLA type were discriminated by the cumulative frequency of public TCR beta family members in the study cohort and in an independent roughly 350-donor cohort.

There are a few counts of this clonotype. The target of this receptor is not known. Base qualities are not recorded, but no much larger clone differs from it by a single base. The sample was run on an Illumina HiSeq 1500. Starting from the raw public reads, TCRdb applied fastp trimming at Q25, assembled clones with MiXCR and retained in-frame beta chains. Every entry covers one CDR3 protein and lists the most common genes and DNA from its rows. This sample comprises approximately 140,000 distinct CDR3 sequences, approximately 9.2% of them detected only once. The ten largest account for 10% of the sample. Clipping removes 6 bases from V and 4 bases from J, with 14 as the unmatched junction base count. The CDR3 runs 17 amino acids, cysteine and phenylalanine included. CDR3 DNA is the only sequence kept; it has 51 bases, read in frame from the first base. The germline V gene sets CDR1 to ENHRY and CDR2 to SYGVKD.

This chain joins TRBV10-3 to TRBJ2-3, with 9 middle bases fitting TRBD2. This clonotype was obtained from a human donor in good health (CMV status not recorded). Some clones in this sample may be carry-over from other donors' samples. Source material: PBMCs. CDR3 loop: CAIRGVFSRGGPDTQYF. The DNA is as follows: TGTGCCATCAGAGGGGTTTTCTCGCGGGGGGGCCCAGATACGCAGTATTTT.